These T cell receptor beta chains were read from a single sample in a study of cytotoxic CD8 clonotypes in ibrutinib-treated CLL. Generated by immunoSEQ multiplex PCR, the TCRdb table keeps only in-frame clones and is missing some. The data contain over 95,000 clones, roughly 57% of them seen just once; the ten biggest clones take up 30% to 45%. This sample comprised PBMCs, obtained after 24 months of ibrutinib treatment. The receptors stem from a human donor with chronic lymphocytic leukemia. CDR3s include the opening cysteine and the closing phenylalanine or tryptophan. Not every row has a clone size; where given, it reads once, few, many or a size class.

CDR3	J	size	V
CSVANTNYGYTF	TRBJ1-2	.	TRBV29-1
CASSPPGLREQYF	TRBJ2-7	.	TRBV18
CASSTRQGRNTGELFF	TRBJ2-2	.	TRBV9
CASRQRSGYTF	TRBJ1-2	.	TRBV28
CASRYLPGQTSYEQYF	TRBJ2-7	.	TRBV5-1
CARSSTGGNYGYTF	TRBJ1-2	.	TRBV7-2
CASRVGSEAFF	TRBJ1-1	.	TRBV28
CASSLVSSYNEQFF	TRBJ2-1	.	TRBV11-3
CAWSRQGNQPQHF	TRBJ1-5	few	TRBV30
CAISEGSFGSYNEQFF	TRBJ2-1	.	TRBV10-3
CASSPGGVGTDTQYF	TRBJ2-3	.	TRBV7-2
CASSQGTYNEQFF	TRBJ2-1	.	TRBV19
CAWSVGLGKPEAFF	TRBJ1-1	many	TRBV30
CAWSRAGTRYTQYF	TRBJ2-3	.	TRBV30
CASSRGGAGETQYF	TRBJ2-5	.	TRBV7-7
CASKRAEGTDTQYF	TRBJ2-3	few	TRBV2
CASSWGQGGRDEQFF	TRBJ2-1	.	TRBV7-2
CASSEFTAFF	TRBJ1-1	.	TRBV2
CASSQTGPNSPLHF	TRBJ1-6	.	TRBV4-1
CSAFGTGTYYGYTF	TRBJ1-2	.	TRBV29-1
CASSLSGTPTYEQYF	TRBJ2-7	.	TRBV5-1
CATGLAGRGPTTDTQYF	TRBJ2-3	.	TRBV19
CASSAGQNTGELFF	TRBJ2-2	once	TRBV25-1
CASSLGTSLDTQYF	TRBJ2-3	.	TRBV7-2
CAWSVQWGLEMNTEAFF	TRBJ1-1	.	TRBV30
CASSQSLSNYGYTF	TRBJ1-2	.	TRBV14
CAFGGSYGYTF	TRBJ1-2	.	TRBV30
CASSPRGRETQYF	TRBJ2-5	.	TRBV7-7
CASSEIGPQETQYF	TRBJ2-5	.	TRBV7-6
CASSSTGELFF	TRBJ2-2	few	TRBV18
CASSRASSYNEQFF	TRBJ2-1	.	TRBV6-6
CASSSRQGVSYNEQFF	TRBJ2-1	.	TRBV7-3
CASSDTNRQYNEQFF	TRBJ2-1	.	TRBV6-4
CASSVEAGSTQPQHF	TRBJ1-5	.	TRBV6-1
CASSTGTGQNAEAFF	TRBJ1-1	many	TRBV5-4
CASSGWRGPEPQYF	TRBJ2-5	.	TRBV25-1
CASRDSVNSPLHF	TRBJ1-6	few	TRBV6-5
CAWSVPRGGGLEAFF	TRBJ1-1	few	TRBV30
CAWSVERTGELFF	TRBJ2-2	.	TRBV30
CASSLYGGPRSPLHF	TRBJ1-6	.	TRBV5-8
CASSLGAGVITDTQYF	TRBJ2-3	few	TRBV5-4
CASSIGANSPLHF	TRBJ1-6	once	TRBV7-9
CASSPQGAHTGELFF	TRBJ2-2	.	TRBV7-3
CASLSGGGYTF	TRBJ1-2	.	TRBV6-6
CASTGRTQRAGGYTF	TRBJ1-2	few	TRBV2
CASSLADRETGELFF	TRBJ2-2	few	TRBV5-5
CASGTGLGNTIYF	TRBJ1-3	.	TRBV5-1
CAIANFLSNSYEQYF	TRBJ2-7	.	TRBV10-3
CASSPRQGGTEAFF	TRBJ1-1	.	TRBV9
CAWSRQEAEQYF	TRBJ2-7	.	TRBV30